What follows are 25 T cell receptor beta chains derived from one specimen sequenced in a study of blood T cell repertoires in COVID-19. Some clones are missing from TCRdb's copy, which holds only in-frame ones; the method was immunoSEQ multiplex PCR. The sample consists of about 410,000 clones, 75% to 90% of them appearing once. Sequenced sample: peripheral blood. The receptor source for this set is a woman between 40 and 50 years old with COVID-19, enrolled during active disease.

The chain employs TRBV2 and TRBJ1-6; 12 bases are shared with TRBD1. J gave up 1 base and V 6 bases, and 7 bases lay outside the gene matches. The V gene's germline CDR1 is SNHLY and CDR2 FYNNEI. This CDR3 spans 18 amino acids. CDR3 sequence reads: CASRSGTGGASYNSPLHF. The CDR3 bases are TGTGCCAGCAGGTCCGGGACAGGGGGCGCGTCCTATAATTCACCCCTCCACTTT. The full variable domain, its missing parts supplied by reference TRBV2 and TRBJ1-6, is EPEVTQTPSHQVTQMGQEVILRCVPISNHLYFYWYRQILGQKVEFLVSFYNNEISEKSEIFDDQFSVERPDGSNFTLKIRSTKLEDSAMYFCASRSGTGGASYNSPLHFGNGTRLTVT.

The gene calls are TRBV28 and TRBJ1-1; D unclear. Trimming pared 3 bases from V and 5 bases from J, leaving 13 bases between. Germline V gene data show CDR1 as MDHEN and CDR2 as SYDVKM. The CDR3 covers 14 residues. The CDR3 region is CASSFDRGVTEAFF. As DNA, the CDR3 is TGTGCCAGCAGTTTCGATCGGGGTGTAACTGAAGCTTTCTTT.

The CDR3 nucleotides are TGTGCCAGCAGTTTCTGGGGGCCCAGCTATGGCTACACCTTC. Translation: CASSFWGPSYGYTF. This chain uses TRBV28 with TRBJ1-2, with D possibly matching TRBD1 (6 bases). The CDR3 covers 14 residues. V was pared by 3 bases and J by 4 bases, with 12 bases between. Germline CDR1 reads MDHEN; CDR2 reads SYDVKM.

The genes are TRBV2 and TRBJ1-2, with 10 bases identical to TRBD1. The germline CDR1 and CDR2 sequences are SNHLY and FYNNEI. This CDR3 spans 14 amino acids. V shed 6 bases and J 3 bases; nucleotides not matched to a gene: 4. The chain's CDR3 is CASRAGTGDYGYTF. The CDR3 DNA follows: TGTGCCAGCAGAGCCGGGACAGGGGACTATGGCTACACCTTC.

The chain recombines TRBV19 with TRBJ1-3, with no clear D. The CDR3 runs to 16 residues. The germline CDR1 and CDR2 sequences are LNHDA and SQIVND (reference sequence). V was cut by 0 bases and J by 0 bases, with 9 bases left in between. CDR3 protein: CASSIDGGPSGNTIYF. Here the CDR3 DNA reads TGTGCCAGTAGTATAGACGGAGGACCCTCTGGAAACACCATATATTTT.

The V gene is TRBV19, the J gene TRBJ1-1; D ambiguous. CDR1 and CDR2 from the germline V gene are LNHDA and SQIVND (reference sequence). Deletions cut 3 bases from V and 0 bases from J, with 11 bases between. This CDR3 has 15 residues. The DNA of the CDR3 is TGTGCCAGTAGTATTCCCCGAGGCATGAACACTGAAGCTTTCTTT. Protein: CASSIPRGMNTEAFF.

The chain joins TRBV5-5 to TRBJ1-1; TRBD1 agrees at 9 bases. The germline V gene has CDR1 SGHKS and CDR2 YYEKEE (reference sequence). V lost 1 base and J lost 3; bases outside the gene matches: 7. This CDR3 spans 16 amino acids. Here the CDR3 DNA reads TGTGCCAGCAGCTTGCGACAGGGGGTAAGTCACACTGAAGCTTTCTTT. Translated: CASSLRQGVSHTEAFF.

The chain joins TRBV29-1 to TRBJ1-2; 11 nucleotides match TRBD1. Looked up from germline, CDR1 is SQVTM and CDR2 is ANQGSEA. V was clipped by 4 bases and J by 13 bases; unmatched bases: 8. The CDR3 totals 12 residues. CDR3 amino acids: CSVVGQGVYTTF. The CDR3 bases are TGCAGCGTTGTGGGACAGGGGGTATACACCACCTTC.

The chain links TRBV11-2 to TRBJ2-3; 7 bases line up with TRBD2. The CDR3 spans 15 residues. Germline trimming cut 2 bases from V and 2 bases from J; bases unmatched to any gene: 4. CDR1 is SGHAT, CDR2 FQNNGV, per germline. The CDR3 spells CASSLIGGFTDTQYF. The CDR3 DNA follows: TGTGCCAGCAGCTTAATCGGGGGGTTCACAGATACGCAGTATTTT.

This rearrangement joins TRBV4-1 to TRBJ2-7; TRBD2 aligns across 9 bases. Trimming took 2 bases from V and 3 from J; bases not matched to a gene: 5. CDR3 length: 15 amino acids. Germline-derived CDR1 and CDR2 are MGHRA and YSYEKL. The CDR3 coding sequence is TGCGCCAGCAGCCAACTGACTAGCGGCCTCTACGAGCAGTACTTC. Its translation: CASSQLTSGLYEQYF.

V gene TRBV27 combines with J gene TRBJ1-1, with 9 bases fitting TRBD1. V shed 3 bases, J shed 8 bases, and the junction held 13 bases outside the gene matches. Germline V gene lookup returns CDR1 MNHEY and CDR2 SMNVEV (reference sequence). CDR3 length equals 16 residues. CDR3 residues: CASSLDRDRARSEAFF. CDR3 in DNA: TGTGCCAGCAGTTTGGATCGGGACAGGGCTAGGTCCGAAGCTTTCTTT.

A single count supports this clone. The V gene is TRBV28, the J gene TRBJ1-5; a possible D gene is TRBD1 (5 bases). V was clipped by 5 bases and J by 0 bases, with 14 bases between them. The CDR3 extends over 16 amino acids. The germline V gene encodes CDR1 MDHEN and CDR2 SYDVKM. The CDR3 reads CASSAGGRDSNQPQHF. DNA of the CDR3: TGTGCCAGCAGTGCGGGGGGACGGGATAGCAATCAGCCCCAGCATTTT.

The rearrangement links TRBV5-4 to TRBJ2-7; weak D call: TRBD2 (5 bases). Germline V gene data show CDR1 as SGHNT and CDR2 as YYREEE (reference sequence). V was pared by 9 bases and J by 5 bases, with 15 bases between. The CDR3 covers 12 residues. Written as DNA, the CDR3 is TGTGCCACCTCTAGCCTGGGGAACGAGCAGTACTTC. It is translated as CATSSLGNEQYF.

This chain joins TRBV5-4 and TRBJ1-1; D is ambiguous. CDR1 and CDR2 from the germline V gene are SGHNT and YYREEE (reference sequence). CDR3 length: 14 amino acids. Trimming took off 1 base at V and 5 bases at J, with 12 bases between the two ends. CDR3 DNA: TGTGCCAGCAGCTTGAATTGGGCAATTACTGAAGCTTTCTTT. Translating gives CASSLNWAITEAFF.

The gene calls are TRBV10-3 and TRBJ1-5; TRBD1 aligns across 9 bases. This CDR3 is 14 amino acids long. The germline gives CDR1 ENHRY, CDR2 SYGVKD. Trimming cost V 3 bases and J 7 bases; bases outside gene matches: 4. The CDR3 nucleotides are TGTGCCATCAGTGAACGGACAGGGGAACAGCCCCAGCATTTT. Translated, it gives CAISERTGEQPQHF.

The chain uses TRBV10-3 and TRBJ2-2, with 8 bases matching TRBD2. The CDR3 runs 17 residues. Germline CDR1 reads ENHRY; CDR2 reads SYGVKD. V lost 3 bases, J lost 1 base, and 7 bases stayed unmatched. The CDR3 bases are TGTGCCATCAGTGATAGGCGCCTAGCGGGGAACACCGGGGAGCTGTTTTTT. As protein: CAISDRRLAGNTGELFF.

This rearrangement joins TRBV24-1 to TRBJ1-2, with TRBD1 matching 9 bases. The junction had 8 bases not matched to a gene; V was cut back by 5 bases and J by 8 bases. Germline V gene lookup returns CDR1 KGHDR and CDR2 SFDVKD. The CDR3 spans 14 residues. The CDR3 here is CATSGGQGSVGYTF. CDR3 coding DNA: TGTGCCACCAGTGGGGGACAGGGATCGGTCGGCTACACCTTC.

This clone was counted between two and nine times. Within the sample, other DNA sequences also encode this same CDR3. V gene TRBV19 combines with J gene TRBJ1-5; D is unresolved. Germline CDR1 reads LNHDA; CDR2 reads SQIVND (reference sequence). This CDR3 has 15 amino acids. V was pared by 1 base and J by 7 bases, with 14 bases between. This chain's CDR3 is CASSIGGRRGQPQHF. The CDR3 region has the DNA TGTGCCAGTAGTATAGGAGGTAGACGAGGACAGCCCCAGCATTTT.

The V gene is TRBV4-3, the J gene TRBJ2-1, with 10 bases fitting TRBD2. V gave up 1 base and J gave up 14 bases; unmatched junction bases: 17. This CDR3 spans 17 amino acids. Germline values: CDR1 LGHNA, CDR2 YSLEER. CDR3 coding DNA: TGCGCCAGCAGCCAAGTTGAAATCCCCCTAGCGGGAGAGGGGAAGTTCTTC. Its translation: CASSQVEIPLAGEGKFF.

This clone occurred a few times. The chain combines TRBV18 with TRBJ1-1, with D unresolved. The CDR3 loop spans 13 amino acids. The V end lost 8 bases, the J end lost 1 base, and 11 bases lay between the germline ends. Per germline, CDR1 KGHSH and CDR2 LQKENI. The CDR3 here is CASRGWTNTEAFF. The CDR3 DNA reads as TGTGCCAGCCGGGGTTGGACGAACACTGAAGCTTTCTTT.

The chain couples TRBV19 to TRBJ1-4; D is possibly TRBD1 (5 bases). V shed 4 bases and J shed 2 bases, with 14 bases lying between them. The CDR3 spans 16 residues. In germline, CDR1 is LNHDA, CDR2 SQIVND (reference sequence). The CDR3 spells CASSTGRGWTNEKLFF. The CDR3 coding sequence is TGTGCCAGTAGTACCGGACGGGGGTGGACTAATGAAAAACTGTTTTTT.

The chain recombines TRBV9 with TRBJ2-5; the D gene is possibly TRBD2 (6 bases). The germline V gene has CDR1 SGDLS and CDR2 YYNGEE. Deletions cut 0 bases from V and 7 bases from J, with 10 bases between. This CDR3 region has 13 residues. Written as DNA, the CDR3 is TGTGCCAGCAGCGTAGTAGCGGCGGGGACCCAGTACTTC. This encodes CASSVVAAGTQYF.

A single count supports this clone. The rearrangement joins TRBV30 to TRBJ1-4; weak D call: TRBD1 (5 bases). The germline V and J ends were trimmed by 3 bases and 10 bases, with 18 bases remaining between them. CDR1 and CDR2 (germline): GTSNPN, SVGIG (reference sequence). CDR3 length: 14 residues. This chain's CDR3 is CAWSPNIPGGKLFF. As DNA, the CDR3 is TGTGCCTGGAGCCCCAACATCCCCGGGGGAAAACTGTTTTTT.

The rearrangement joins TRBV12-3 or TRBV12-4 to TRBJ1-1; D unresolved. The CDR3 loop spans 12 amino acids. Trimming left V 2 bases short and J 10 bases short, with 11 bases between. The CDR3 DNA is TGTGCCAGCAGTTTATACTCGACGGGAGCTTTCTTT. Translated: CASSLYSTGAFF.

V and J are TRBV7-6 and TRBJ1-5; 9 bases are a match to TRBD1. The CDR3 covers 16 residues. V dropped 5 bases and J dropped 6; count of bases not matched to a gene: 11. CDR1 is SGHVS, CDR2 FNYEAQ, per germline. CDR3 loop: CASSPLLTGGIQPQHF. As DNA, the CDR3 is TGTGCCAGCAGCCCCTTACTGACAGGGGGTATTCAGCCCCAGCATTTT. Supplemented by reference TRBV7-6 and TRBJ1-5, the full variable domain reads GAGVSQSPRYKVTKRGQDVALRCDPISGHVSLYWYRQALGQGPEFLTYFNYEAQQDKSGLPNDRFSAERPEGSISTLTIQRTEQRDSAMYRCASSPLLTGGIQPQHFGDGTRLSIL.